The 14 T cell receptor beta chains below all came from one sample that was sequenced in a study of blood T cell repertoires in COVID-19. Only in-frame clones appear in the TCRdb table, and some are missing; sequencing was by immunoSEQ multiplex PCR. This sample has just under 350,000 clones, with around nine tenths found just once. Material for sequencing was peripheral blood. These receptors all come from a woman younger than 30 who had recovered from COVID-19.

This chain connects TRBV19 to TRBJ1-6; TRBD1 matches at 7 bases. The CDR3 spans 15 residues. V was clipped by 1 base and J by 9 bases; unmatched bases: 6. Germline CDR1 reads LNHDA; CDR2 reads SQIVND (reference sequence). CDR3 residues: CASSIGGTEGSPLHF. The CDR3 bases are TGTGCCAGTAGTATAGGGGGGACAGAAGGTTCACCCCTCCACTTT. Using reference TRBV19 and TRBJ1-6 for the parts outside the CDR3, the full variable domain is DGGITQSPKYLFRKEGQNVTLSCEQNLNHDAMYWYRQDPGQGLRLIYYSQIVNDFQKGDIAEGYSVSREKKESFPLTVTSAQKNPTAFYLCASSIGGTEGSPLHFGNGTRLTVT.

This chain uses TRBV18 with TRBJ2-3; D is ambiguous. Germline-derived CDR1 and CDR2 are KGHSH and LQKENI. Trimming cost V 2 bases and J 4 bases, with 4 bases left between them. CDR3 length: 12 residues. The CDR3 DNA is TGTGCCAGCTCACCAAGCCCAGATACGCAGTATTTT. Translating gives CASSPSPDTQYF.

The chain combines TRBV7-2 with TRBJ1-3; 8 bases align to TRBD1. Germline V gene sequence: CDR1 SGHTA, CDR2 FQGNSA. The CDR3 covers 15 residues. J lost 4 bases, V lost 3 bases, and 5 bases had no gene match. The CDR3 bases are TGTGCCAGCAGCTTGACAGGGGTGGGGGGAAACACCATATATTTT. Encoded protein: CASSLTGVGGNTIYF.

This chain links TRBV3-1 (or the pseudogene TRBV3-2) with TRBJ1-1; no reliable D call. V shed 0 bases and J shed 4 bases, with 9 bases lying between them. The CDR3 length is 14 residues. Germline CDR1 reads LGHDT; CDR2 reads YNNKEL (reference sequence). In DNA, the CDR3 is TGTGCCAGCAGCCAAGAAACTTCGGGCACTGAAGCTTTCTTT. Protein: CASSQETSGTEAFF.

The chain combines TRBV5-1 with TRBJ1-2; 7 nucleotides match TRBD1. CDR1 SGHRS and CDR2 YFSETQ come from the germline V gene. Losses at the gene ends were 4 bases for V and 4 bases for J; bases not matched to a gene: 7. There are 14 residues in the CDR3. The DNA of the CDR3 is TGCGCCAGCAGCGCCCCCGGGACAGTCTATGGCTACACCTTC. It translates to CASSAPGTVYGYTF.

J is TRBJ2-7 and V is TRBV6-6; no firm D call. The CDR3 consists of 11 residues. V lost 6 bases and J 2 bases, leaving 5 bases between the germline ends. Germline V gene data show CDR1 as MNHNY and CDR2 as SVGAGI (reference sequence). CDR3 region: CASRGPYEQYV. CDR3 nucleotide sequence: TGTGCCAGCAGGGGCCCCTACGAGCAGTACGTC.

The DNA of the CDR3 is TGTGCCAGCAGCTTATCGGCAGCGGGAGATACAGATACGCAGTATTTT. Protein sequence: CASSLSAAGDTDTQYF. V gene TRBV7-9 combines with J gene TRBJ2-3, with TRBD2 matching 8 bases. CDR1 and CDR2 (germline): SEHNR, FQNEAQ (reference sequence). With V trimmed by 2 bases and J by 3 bases, 7 bases remained unmatched. There are 16 residues in the CDR3.

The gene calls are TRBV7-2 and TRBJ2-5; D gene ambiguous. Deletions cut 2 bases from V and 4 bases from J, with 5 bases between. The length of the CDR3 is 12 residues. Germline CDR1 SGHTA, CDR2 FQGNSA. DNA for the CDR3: TGTGCCAGCAGCTTAACTCGAGAGACCCAGTACTTC. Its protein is CASSLTRETQYF.

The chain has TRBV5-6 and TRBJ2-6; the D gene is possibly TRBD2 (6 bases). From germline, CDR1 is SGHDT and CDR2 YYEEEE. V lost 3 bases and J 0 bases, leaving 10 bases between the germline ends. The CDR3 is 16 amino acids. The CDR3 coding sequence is TGTGCCAGCAGCTCTACGGAGGGCTCTGGGGCCAACGTCCTGACTTTC. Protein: CASSSTEGSGANVLTF.

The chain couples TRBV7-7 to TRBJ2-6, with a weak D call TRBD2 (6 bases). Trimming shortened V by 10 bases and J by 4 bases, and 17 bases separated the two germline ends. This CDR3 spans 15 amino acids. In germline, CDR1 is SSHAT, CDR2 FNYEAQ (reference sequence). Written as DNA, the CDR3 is TGTGCCACGGGGACTGGGGGGTCCGGGGCCAACGTCCTGACTTTC. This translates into CATGTGGSGANVLTF. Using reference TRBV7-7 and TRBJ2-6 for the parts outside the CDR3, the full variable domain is GAGVSQSPRYKVTKRGQDVTLRCDPISSHATLYWYQQALGQGPEFLTYFNYEAQPDKSGLPSDRFSAERPEGSISTLTIQRTEQRDSAMYRCATGTGGSGANVLTFGAGSRLTVL.

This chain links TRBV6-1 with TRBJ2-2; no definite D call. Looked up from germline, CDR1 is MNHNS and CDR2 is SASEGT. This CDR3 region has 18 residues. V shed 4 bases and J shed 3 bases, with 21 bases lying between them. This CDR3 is CASSANLLRLADTGELFF. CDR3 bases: TGTGCCAGCAGTGCAAACCTACTCAGGCTCGCCGACACCGGGGAGCTGTTTTTT.

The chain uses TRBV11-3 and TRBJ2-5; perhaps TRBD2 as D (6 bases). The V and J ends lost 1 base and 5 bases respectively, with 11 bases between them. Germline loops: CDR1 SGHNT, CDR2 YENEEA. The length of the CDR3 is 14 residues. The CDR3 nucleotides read TGTGCCAGCAGCTTAGTGGCCGGAGGGGAGACCCAGTACTTC. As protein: CASSLVAGGETQYF.

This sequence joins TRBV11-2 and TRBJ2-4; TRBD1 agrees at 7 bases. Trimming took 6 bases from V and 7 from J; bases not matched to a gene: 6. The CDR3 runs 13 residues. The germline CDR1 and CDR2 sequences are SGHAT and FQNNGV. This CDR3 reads CASSKTGTNIQYF. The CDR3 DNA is TGTGCCAGCAGTAAGACAGGGACGAACATTCAGTACTTC.

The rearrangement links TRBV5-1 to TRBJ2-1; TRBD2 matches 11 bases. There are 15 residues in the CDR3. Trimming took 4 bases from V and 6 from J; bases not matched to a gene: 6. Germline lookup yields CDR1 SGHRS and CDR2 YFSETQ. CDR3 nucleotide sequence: TGCGCCAGCAGCCCCGGGACTAGCGGACTCAATGAGCAGTTCTTC. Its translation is CASSPGTSGLNEQFF.